These 21 T cell receptor beta chains came from one sample sequenced in a study of blood T cell repertoires in COVID-19. The assay was immunoSEQ multiplex PCR, and TCRdb's table has in-frame clones only and misses some. The table includes around 130,000 clones, 80% to 90% detected once. The sequenced sample was peripheral blood. The receptors were gathered from a human donor in a cohort sampled during active COVID-19.

Turning to this clone: The identical CDR3 is also encoded by other nucleotide sequences in the sample. The chain links TRBV18 to TRBJ1-3; the D is unclear. From germline, CDR1 is KGHSH and CDR2 LQKENI. CDR3 length: 13 residues. Trimming removed 3 bases from V and 1 base from J, with 4 bases in between. CDR3 DNA: TGTGCCAGCTCACCTTCATCTGGAAACACCATATATTTT. Its protein is CASSPSSGNTIYF.

This clone showed up just a few times. The rearrangement uses TRBV3-1 (or the pseudogene TRBV3-2) and TRBJ2-7, with a tentative D call TRBD2 (6 bases). CDR3 size: 15 residues. The germline V and J ends were trimmed by 5 bases and 3 bases, with 17 bases remaining between them. In germline, CDR1 is LGHDT, CDR2 YNNKEL (reference sequence). CDR3 loop: CASSASSLANYEQYF. The CDR3 DNA reads TGTGCCAGCAGCGCAAGTTCACTAGCCAACTACGAGCAGTACTTC.

CDR3 in DNA: TGCGCCAGCAGCTTGGCAGCTAGCGGGGGGCCCTACAATGAGCAGTTCTTC. As protein: CASSLAASGGPYNEQFF. The chain combines TRBV5-1 with TRBJ2-1, with 11 positions matching TRBD2. Germline trimming cut 0 bases from V and 2 bases from J; bases unmatched to any gene: 4. This CDR3 is built from 17 residues. Germline loops: CDR1 SGHRS, CDR2 YFSETQ.

V usage is TRBV5-6 and J usage is TRBJ2-7; D possibly corresponds to TRBD2 (5 bases). Germline-derived CDR1 and CDR2 are SGHDT and YYEEEE. The V end was cut by 2 bases, the J end by 3 bases, with 12 bases between. CDR3 length: 14 residues. CDR3 in DNA: TGTGCCAGCAGCTTACGGGAATTGATCTACGAGCAGTACTTC. It codes for CASSLRELIYEQYF.

The chain joins TRBV6-4 to TRBJ1-1; no clear D gene. The CDR3 loop spans 15 amino acids. V gave up 0 bases and J gave up 1 base, with 9 bases separating them. Germline V CDR1 and CDR2: MRHNA, SNTAGT. In DNA form, the CDR3 reads TGTGCCAGCAGTGACTCTTCTGCAGGGAACACTGAAGCTTTCTTT. Residues: CASSDSSAGNTEAFF.

The V call is TRBV30, the J call TRBJ2-5, with 10 nucleotides matching TRBD2. Germline CDR1 and CDR2: GTSNPN and SVGIG (reference sequence). Losses at the gene ends were 0 bases for V and 7 bases for J; bases not matched to a gene: 8. The CDR3 sequence is 15 residues long. CDR3 nucleotides: TGTGCCTGGAGTGTACTAGCGGGGCCACAGGGGACCCAGTACTTC. Protein sequence: CAWSVLAGPQGTQYF.

The chain employs TRBV6-5 and TRBJ1-2; D uncertain. The CDR3 is 13 amino acids. V lost 5 bases, J lost 4 bases, and 11 bases lay in between. Germline values: CDR1 MNHEY, CDR2 SVGAGI. In nucleotides, the CDR3 is TGTGCCAGCAGTCGACTAGATTCCTATGGCTACACCTTC. Translating it yields CASSRLDSYGYTF.

The chain uses TRBV30 and TRBJ2-1, with a tentative D call TRBD2 (6 bases). Trimming removed 4 bases from V and 4 bases from J, with 14 bases in between. Germline V gene sequence: CDR1 GTSNPN, CDR2 SVGIG (reference sequence). This CDR3 has 14 amino acids. The CDR3 region is CAWMPRLGYNEQFF. CDR3 nucleotides: TGTGCCTGGATGCCCCGACTAGGGTACAATGAGCAGTTCTTC.

The chain has TRBV7-6 and TRBJ2-1; perhaps TRBD2 as D (7 bases). The V end was cut by 3 bases, the J end by 7 bases, with 13 bases between. Germline-derived CDR1 and CDR2 are SGHVS and FNYEAQ. There are 14 residues in the CDR3. The CDR3 sequence: CASSFGGGINEQFF. The CDR3 DNA is TGTGCCAGCAGCTTTGGGGGGGGCATAAATGAGCAGTTCTTC.

This chain uses TRBV19 with TRBJ2-7, with TRBD1 identical over 9 bases. The CDR3 sequence is 15 residues long. Germline lookup yields CDR1 LNHDA and CDR2 SQIVND (reference sequence). The junction had 12 bases not matched to a gene; V was cut back by 6 bases and J by 6 bases. CDR3 amino acids: CASSPARTGASEQYF. The CDR3 nucleotides are TGTGCCAGTAGCCCGGCGCGGACAGGGGCTTCCGAGCAGTACTTC.

The gene calls are TRBV2 and TRBJ2-3; possible D gene TRBD1, 6 bases. The CDR3 consists of 16 residues. Looked up from germline, CDR1 is SNHLY and CDR2 is FYNNEI. Between the trimmed V and J ends, which lost 1 base and 1 base, there was a span of 12 bases. The DNA for the CDR3 is TGTGCCAGCAGTGAAGTTGGACAGTTAGGCACAGATACGCAGTATTTT. It is translated as CASSEVGQLGTDTQYF.

The chain is built from TRBV25-1 and TRBJ1-4; 7 bases are a match to TRBD1. The CDR3 loop spans 15 amino acids. Germline CDR1 reads MGHDK; CDR2 reads SYGVNS. V gave up 2 bases and J gave up 10 bases; unmatched junction bases: 10. Written as DNA, the CDR3 is TGTGCCAGCAGTGAACAGACAGGGCGACGAGGAAAACTGTTTTTT. Translation: CASSEQTGRRGKLFF.

The chain has TRBV10-3 and TRBJ2-2, with 13 bases that match TRBD2. Germline trimming cut 7 bases from V and 0 bases from J; bases unmatched to any gene: 11. CDR3 length: 19 residues. Germline V CDR1 and CDR2: ENHRY, SYGVKD. CDR3 sequence reads: CAINLKGLAGPSNTGELFF. The CDR3, as DNA: TGTGCCATCAACCTCAAGGGACTAGCGGGGCCCTCGAACACCGGGGAGCTGTTTTTT.

The chain combines TRBV14 with TRBJ1-1; D is ambiguous. Germline CDR1 reads SGHDN; CDR2 reads FVKESK. The CDR3 consists of 13 residues. V was clipped by 0 bases and J by 4 bases, with 6 bases between them. The CDR3 loop reads CASSQEARTEAFF. Here the CDR3 DNA reads TGTGCCAGCAGCCAAGAGGCACGCACTGAAGCTTTCTTT.

This clone was counted once. One end of the junction does not line up with germline, which may come from a read error. This chain connects TRBV19 to TRBJ1-2; D gene unclear. CDR1 and CDR2 (germline): LNHDA, SQIVND (reference sequence). The CDR3 contains 14 residues. DNA for the CDR3: TGTGCCAGTAGTCTAGATGCACAGAACTATGGCTACACCTTC. As protein: CASSLDAQNYGYTF.

The rearrangement uses TRBV5-1 and TRBJ2-5; TRBD2 aligns across 15 bases. Germline V gene lookup returns CDR1 SGHRS and CDR2 YFSETQ. The CDR3 is made up of 16 amino acids. J gave up 2 bases and V 4 bases, and 3 bases lay outside the gene matches. CDR3 protein: CASSVGLAGGQETQYF. The CDR3, as DNA: TGCGCCAGCAGCGTGGGACTAGCGGGGGGACAAGAGACCCAGTACTTC.

The V gene is TRBV5-5, the J gene TRBJ1-1; 8 bases line up with TRBD1. The germline V gene has CDR1 SGHKS and CDR2 YYEKEE (reference sequence). The CDR3 consists of 14 residues. V shed 3 bases and J 5 bases; nucleotides not matched to a gene: 6. The CDR3 DNA reads as TGTGCCAGCAGCTCGCAACAGGGGGGAACTGAAGCTTTCTTT. It specifies CASSSQQGGTEAFF.

The chain couples TRBV4-1 to TRBJ1-3; no clear D gene. V lost 0 bases and J lost 8, with 14 bases in between. In germline, CDR1 is MGHRA, CDR2 YSYEKL. This CDR3 is built from 15 residues. CDR3 sequence: CASSQEVGPRDTIYF. CDR3 bases: TGCGCCAGCAGCCAAGAAGTAGGGCCGAGGGACACCATATATTTT.

This chain connects TRBV5-5 to TRBJ1-1; 10 positions match TRBD1. The CDR3 totals 15 residues. Germline values: CDR1 SGHKS, CDR2 YYEKEE (reference sequence). J gave up 5 bases and V 4 bases, and 8 bases lay outside the gene matches. The CDR3 here is CASSDDRGRGTEAFF. DNA for the CDR3: TGTGCCAGCAGCGATGACAGGGGGCGGGGGACTGAAGCTTTCTTT.

The rearrangement links TRBV2 to TRBJ1-2; tentative D call: TRBD1 (5 bases). This CDR3 has 14 amino acids. V was pared by 4 bases and J by 5 bases, with 14 bases between. The V gene's germline CDR1 is SNHLY and CDR2 FYNNEI. The CDR3 DNA reads as TGTGCCAGCAGTGGGGAGGGGAAGGGGTATGGCTACACCTTC. Protein sequence: CASSGEGKGYGYTF.

V gene TRBV30 combines with J gene TRBJ1-1; D gene ambiguous. The germline V gene has CDR1 GTSNPN and CDR2 SVGIG (reference sequence). V lost 4 bases, J lost 0 bases, and 12 bases lay in between. The CDR3 has 14 amino acids. CDR3 in DNA: TGTGCCTGGACAGCGAGGTTGTTGAACACTGAAGCTTTCTTT. Translation: CAWTARLLNTEAFF.